This paragraph covers one T cell receptor beta chain sequence. What it binds is unknown. The sample is drawn from a study of monozygotic twins with inflammatory bowel disease. Study outcomes and limitations: Cells of different T cell subtypes could not be told apart.

This CDR3 has 19 residues. Each CDR3 protein gets one entry in TCRdb, which reprocessed the 5' RACE reads and gives no DNA. The sample table sets out some 440,000 distinct CDR3 sequences. Material for sequencing was blood. This chain links TRBV12-3 or TRBV12-4 with TRBJ2-1; TCRdb reports TRBD2, a call that lacks DNA to check it against. This receptor was obtained from a human donor with ulcerative colitis or Crohn's disease, or a healthy co-twin of an affected twin (not recorded which). The CDR3 sequence: CASSSQTSGGDRGYNEQFF.